This T cell receptor (beta chain) was sequenced in a study of T cell repertoires in cytomegalovirus infection. Overall study: Both recently identified HLA-C-restricted and well-studied HLA-B-restricted CMV epitopes were used in the study. CMV infection together with matching HLA type was indicated by public TCR beta signatures.

Deletions cut 4 bases from V and 2 bases from J, with 11 bases between. Germline V lookup: CDR1 SGHTA, CDR2 FQGNSA. The CDR3 runs 14 residues. Study-wide results and caveats: Dominant in the ex vivo response were TCR beta clonotypes restricted by HLA-C and specific for CMV. Adding up the frequency of public TCR beta families identified people who carried CMV plus the relevant HLA.

TCRdb processed the reads anew with MiXCR; each CDR3 protein has one entry. The sample yields 250,000 to 300,000 distinct CDR3 sequences, about 20% seen once. This clonotype was seen many times. What it binds is unknown. The J gene is TRBJ1-2, the V gene TRBV7-2; D remains ambiguous. This sequence originates from a human donor in good health (CMV status not recorded). Some clones in this sample may be carry-over from other donors' samples. This sample comprised cultured PBMCs, obtained from culture after CMV antigen stimulation. CDR3 in DNA: TGTGCCAGCAGCTCCGACGGGCCCAACTATGGCTACACCTTC. It yields the protein CASSSDGPNYGYTF.